One and the same sample provided the 2 T cell receptor beta chains below, sequenced in a study of STAT3 mutations in large granular lymphocyte leukemia. Sequenced by immunoSEQ multiplex PCR; TCRdb stores in-frame clones only, minus some. Among several thousand clones listed, roughly 89% were seen once. Study conclusions and caveats: Every T-cell large granular lymphocyte leukemia patient had at least one immunodominant TCR beta clonotype.

No antigen has been identified for these receptors. The sample consisted of peripheral blood mononuclear cells. The receptor set was obtained from a man older than 75 with T-cell large granular lymphocyte leukemia. Some clones in this sample may be carry-over from other donors' samples.

V is TRBV5-4 and J is TRBJ1-6; D not resolved. Per the germline V gene, CDR1 is SGHNT and CDR2 is YYREEE (reference sequence). V gave up 2 bases and J gave up 6 bases, with 9 bases separating them. The CDR3 has 14 residues. The CDR3 region has the DNA TGTGCCAGCAGCTTAAAACTGCCTAATTCACCCCTCCACTTT. This translates into CASSLKLPNSPLHF.

V and J are TRBV9 and TRBJ2-3; TRBD1 matches 7 bases. After removal of 3 bases from V and 1 base from J, the junction contained 5 bases not matched to a gene. Germline V gene sequence: CDR1 SGDLS, CDR2 YYNGEE. The CDR3 runs to 15 residues. CDR3 protein: CASSARGQRTDTQYF. CDR3 coding DNA: TGTGCCAGCAGCGCGAGGGGACAGCGCACAGATACGCAGTATTTT.